These T cell receptor beta chains were read from a single sample in a study of T cell responses to AZD1222 COVID-19 vaccine. The method was immunoSEQ multiplex PCR; TCRdb's version includes in-frame clones alone and lacks a portion of them. The table includes over 100,000 clones, roughly 86% detected once. Sample: peripheral blood, taken on day 0 of MenACWY control vaccination. These receptors all come from an adult in good health. The CDR3 runs from the conserved cysteine through the conserved F or W. A D gene is named only where the DNA matches it firmly. Rows may omit the clone size; those that give it use once, few, many or a size class.

clone_size: -; j_call: TRBJ2-1; v_call: TRBV28; d_call: -; cdr3_aa: CASSLYNEQFF; cdr3_nt: TGTGCCAGCAGTTTATACAATGAGCAGTTCTTC
clone_size: -; j_call: TRBJ2-5; v_call: TRBV11-2; d_call: TRBD2; cdr3_aa: CASSYGLAWGFGTQYF; cdr3_nt: TGTGCCAGCAGCTACGGACTAGCGTGGGGGTTTGGGACCCAGTACTTC
clone_size: -; j_call: TRBJ1-5; v_call: TRBV30; d_call: TRBD1; cdr3_aa: CAWRGTAGPEIRNQPQHF; cdr3_nt: TGTGCCTGGAGGGGGACAGCTGGTCCCGAAATTCGCAATCAGCCCCAGCATTTT
clone_size: -; j_call: TRBJ1-5; v_call: TRBV7-8; d_call: -; cdr3_aa: CASSLRGSNSNQPQHF; cdr3_nt: TGTGCCAGCAGCTTGCGGGGCAGTAATAGCAATCAGCCCCAGCATTTT
clone_size: -; j_call: TRBJ1-1; v_call: TRBV5-1; d_call: TRBD1; cdr3_aa: CASSLTGGGNTEAFF; cdr3_nt: TGCGCCAGCAGCTTAACAGGGGGCGGGAACACTGAAGCTTTCTTT
clone_size: -; j_call: TRBJ2-1; v_call: TRBV19; d_call: TRBD2; cdr3_aa: CASRTRGGVSNEQFF; cdr3_nt: TGTGCCAGTAGAACTCGCGGGGGGGTCAGTAATGAGCAGTTCTTC
clone_size: -; j_call: TRBJ2-7; v_call: TRBV6-2/TRBV6-3; d_call: TRBD1; cdr3_aa: CASSGDRVHEQYF; cdr3_nt: TGTGCCAGCAGTGGGGACAGGGTACACGAGCAGTACTTC
clone_size: -; j_call: TRBJ2-2; v_call: TRBV5-1; d_call: -; cdr3_aa: CASSLDGARGTGELFF; cdr3_nt: TGCGCCAGCAGCTTGGATGGGGCGCGTGGGACCGGGGAGCTGTTTTTT
clone_size: -; j_call: TRBJ2-1; v_call: TRBV9; d_call: -; cdr3_aa: CASSVIQDNEQFF; cdr3_nt: TGTGCCAGCAGCGTGATTCAGGATAATGAGCAGTTCTTC
clone_size: once; j_call: TRBJ2-5; v_call: TRBV14; d_call: -; cdr3_aa: CASSQVDRGETQYF; cdr3_nt: TGTGCCAGCAGCCAAGTCGATAGGGGCGAGACCCAGTACTTC
clone_size: -; j_call: TRBJ2-7; v_call: TRBV23-1; d_call: -; cdr3_aa: CAKRNHEQYF; cdr3_nt: TGCGCCAAACGTAACCACGAGCAGTACTTC
clone_size: once; j_call: TRBJ1-6; v_call: TRBV30; d_call: -; cdr3_aa: CAWRSSYNSPLHF; cdr3_nt: TGTGCCTGGAGGAGCTCCTATAATTCACCCCTCCACTTT
clone_size: -; j_call: TRBJ2-2; v_call: TRBV6-5; d_call: -; cdr3_aa: CASSYSGGTGELFF; cdr3_nt: TGTGCCAGCAGTTACTCGGGGGGCACCGGGGAGCTGTTTTTT
clone_size: once; j_call: TRBJ2-2; v_call: TRBV19; d_call: TRBD2; cdr3_aa: CASTLWATSGRPGELFF; cdr3_nt: TGTGCCAGTACCCTATGGGCGACTAGCGGGAGACCCGGGGAGCTGTTTTTT
clone_size: -; j_call: TRBJ2-1; v_call: TRBV7-3; d_call: -; cdr3_aa: CASSLQGSEQFF; cdr3_nt: TGTGCCAGCAGCTTACAGGGGAGTGAGCAGTTCTTC
clone_size: -; j_call: TRBJ1-5; v_call: TRBV5-1; d_call: -; cdr3_aa: CASSETSLGQPQHF; cdr3_nt: TGCGCCAGCAGTGAAACTTCCCTCGGTCAGCCCCAGCATTTT
clone_size: -; j_call: TRBJ1-3; v_call: TRBV6-1; d_call: -; cdr3_aa: CASSERPYPGGSGNTIYF; cdr3_nt: TGTGCCAGCAGTGAACGGCCCTACCCCGGGGGTTCTGGAAACACCATATATTTT
clone_size: -; j_call: TRBJ2-7; v_call: TRBV7-8; d_call: -; cdr3_aa: CASSLTYEQYF; cdr3_nt: TGTGCCAGCAGCCTGACCTACGAGCAGTACTTC
clone_size: -; j_call: TRBJ2-3; v_call: TRBV28; d_call: TRBD2; cdr3_aa: CASSSPSGVSDTQYF; cdr3_nt: TGTGCCAGCAGTTCCCCCAGCGGGGTATCAGATACGCAGTATTTT
clone_size: -; j_call: TRBJ1-2; v_call: TRBV19; d_call: -; cdr3_aa: CASSVQGLIGYTF; cdr3_nt: TGTGCCAGTAGTGTACAGGGATTGATTGGCTACACCTTC
clone_size: -; j_call: TRBJ2-5; v_call: TRBV4-1; d_call: TRBD2; cdr3_aa: CASSQGGPSGWETQYF; cdr3_nt: TGCGCCAGCAGCCAAGGTGGGCCTAGCGGCTGGGAGACCCAGTACTTC
clone_size: -; j_call: TRBJ1-1; v_call: TRBV29-1; d_call: -; cdr3_aa: CSAPGVGNTEAFF; cdr3_nt: TGCAGCGCTCCCGGGGTGGGGAACACTGAAGCTTTCTTT
clone_size: -; j_call: TRBJ1-1; v_call: TRBV7-9; d_call: TRBD1; cdr3_aa: CASSHGRTGKNTEAFF; cdr3_nt: TGTGCCAGCAGCCATGGGCGGACAGGGAAGAACACTGAAGCTTTCTTT
clone_size: -; j_call: TRBJ1-3; v_call: TRBV5-1; d_call: -; cdr3_aa: CASSWGDGRSGNTIYF; cdr3_nt: TGCGCCAGCAGCTGGGGGGACGGACGCTCTGGAAACACCATATATTTT
clone_size: -; j_call: TRBJ2-7; v_call: TRBV5-6; d_call: TRBD1; cdr3_aa: CASGTALGEQYF; cdr3_nt: TGTGCCAGCGGGACAGCCCTAGGTGAGCAGTACTTC
clone_size: once; j_call: TRBJ2-1; v_call: TRBV5-1; d_call: -; cdr3_aa: CASSWSPTRSSYNEQFF; cdr3_nt: TGCGCCAGCAGCTGGAGCCCGACTAGGAGCTCCTACAATGAGCAGTTCTTC